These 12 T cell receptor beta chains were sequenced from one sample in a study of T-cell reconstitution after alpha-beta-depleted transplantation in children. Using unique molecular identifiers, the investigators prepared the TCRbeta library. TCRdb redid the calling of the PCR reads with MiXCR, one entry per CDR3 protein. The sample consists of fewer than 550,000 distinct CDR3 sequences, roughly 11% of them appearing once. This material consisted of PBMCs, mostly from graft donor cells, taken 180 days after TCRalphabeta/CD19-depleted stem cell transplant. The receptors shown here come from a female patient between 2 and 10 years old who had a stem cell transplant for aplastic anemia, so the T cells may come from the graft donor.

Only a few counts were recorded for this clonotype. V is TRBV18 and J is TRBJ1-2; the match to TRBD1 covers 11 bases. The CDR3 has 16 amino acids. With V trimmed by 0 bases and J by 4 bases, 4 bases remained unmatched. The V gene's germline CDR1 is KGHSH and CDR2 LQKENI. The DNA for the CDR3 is TGTGCCAGCTCACCACCAGGGACAGGGGGAATCTATGGCTACACCTTC. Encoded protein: CASSPPGTGGIYGYTF. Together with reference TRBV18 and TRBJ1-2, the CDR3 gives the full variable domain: NAGVMQNPRHLVRRRGQEARLRCSPMKGHSHVYWYRQLPEEGLKFMVYLQKENIIDESGMPKERFSAEFPKEGPSILRIQQVVRGDSAAYFCASSPPGTGGIYGYTFGSGTRLTVV.

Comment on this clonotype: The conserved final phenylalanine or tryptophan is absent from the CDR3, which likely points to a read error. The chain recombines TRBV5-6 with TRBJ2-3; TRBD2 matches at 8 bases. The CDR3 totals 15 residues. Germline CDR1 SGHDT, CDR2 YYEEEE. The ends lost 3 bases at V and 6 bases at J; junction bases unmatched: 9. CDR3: CASSSGGVASDTQYL. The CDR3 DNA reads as TGTGCCAGCAGCTCGGGGGGGGTTGCAAGCGATACGCAGTATTTA.

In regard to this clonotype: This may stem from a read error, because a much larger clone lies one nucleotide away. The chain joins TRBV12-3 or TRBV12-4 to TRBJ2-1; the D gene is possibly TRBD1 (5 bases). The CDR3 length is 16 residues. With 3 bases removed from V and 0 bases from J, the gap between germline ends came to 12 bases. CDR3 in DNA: TGTGCCAGCAGTTTGAAAGGGGCCAGCTCCTACAATGAGCAGTTCTTC. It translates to CASSLKGASSYNEQFF.

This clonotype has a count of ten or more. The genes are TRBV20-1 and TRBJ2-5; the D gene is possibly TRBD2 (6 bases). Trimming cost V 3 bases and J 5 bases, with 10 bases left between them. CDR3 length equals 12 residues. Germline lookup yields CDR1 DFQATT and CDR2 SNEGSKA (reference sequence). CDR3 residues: CSASGSGETQYF. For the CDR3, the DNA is TGCAGTGCTAGCGGGAGCGGGGAGACCCAGTACTTC.

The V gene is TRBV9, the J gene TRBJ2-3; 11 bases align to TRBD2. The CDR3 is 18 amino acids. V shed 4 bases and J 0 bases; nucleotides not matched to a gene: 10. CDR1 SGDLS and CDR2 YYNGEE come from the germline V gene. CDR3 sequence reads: CASSPGTSGFSSTDTQYF. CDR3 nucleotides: TGTGCCAGCAGCCCCGGGACTAGCGGATTCTCTAGCACAGATACGCAGTATTTT.

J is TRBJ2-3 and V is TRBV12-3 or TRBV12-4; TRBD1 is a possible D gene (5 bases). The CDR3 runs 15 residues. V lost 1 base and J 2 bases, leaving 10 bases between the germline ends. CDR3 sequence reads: CASSLGRVDTDTQYF. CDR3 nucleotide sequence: TGTGCCAGCAGTTTAGGCAGGGTGGACACAGATACGCAGTATTTT.

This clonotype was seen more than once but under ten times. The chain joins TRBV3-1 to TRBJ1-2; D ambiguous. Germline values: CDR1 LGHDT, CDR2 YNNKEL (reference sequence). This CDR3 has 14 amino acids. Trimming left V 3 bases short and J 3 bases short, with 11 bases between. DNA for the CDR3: TGTGCCAGCAGCCACGGGTTGGCAGACTATGGCTACACCTTC. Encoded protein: CASSHGLADYGYTF.

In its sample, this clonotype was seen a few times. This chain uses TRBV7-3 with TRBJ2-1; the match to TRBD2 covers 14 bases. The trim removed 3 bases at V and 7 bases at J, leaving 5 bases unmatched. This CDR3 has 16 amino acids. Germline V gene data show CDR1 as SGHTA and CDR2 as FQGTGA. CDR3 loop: CASSLTSGGGSNEQFF. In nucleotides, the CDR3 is TGTGCCAGCAGCTTGACTAGCGGGGGGGGCTCGAATGAGCAGTTCTTC.

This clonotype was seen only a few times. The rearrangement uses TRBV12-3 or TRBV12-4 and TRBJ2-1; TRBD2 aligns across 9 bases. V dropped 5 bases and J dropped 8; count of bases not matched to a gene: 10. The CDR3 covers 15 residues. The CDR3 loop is CASSLRLAGAHEQFF. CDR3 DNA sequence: TGTGCCAGCAGTCTCCGGTTAGCGGGAGCCCATGAGCAGTTCTTC.

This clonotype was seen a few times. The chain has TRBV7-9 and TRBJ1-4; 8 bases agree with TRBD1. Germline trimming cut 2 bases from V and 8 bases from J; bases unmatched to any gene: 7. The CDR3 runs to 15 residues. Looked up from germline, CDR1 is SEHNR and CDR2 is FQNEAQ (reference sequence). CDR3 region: CASSLFLGQAEKLFF. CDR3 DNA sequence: TGTGCCAGCAGCTTATTTCTGGGACAGGCAGAAAAACTGTTTTTT. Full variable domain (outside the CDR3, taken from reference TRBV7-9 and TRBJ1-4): DTGVSQNPRHKITKRGQNVTFRCDPISEHNRLYWYRQTLGQGPEFLTYFQNEAQLEKSRLLSDRFSAERPKGSFSTLEIQRTEQGDSAMYLCASSLFLGQAEKLFFGSGTQLSVL.

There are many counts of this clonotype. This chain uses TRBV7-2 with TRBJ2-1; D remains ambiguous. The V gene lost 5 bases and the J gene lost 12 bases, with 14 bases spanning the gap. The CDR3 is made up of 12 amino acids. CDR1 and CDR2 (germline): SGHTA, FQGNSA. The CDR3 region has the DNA TGTGCCAGCAGCCCTGGACGAAGGCGGCAGTTCTTC. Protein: CASSPGRRRQFF.

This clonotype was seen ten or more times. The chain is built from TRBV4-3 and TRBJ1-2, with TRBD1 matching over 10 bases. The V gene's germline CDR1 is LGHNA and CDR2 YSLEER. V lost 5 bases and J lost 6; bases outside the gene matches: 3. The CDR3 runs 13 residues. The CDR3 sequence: CASSAGTGDGYTF. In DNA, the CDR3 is TGCGCCAGCAGCGCCGGGACAGGGGATGGCTACACCTTC.